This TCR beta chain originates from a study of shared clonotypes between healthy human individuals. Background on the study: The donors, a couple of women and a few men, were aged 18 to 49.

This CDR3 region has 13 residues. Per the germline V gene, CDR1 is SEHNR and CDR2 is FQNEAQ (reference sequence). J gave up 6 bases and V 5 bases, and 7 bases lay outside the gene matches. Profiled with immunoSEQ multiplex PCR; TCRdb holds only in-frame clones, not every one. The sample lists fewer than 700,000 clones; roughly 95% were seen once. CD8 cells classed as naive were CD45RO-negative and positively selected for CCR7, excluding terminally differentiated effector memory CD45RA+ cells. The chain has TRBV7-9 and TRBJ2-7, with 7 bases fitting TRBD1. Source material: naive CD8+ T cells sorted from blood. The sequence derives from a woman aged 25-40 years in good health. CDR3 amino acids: CASSGTGVGEQYF. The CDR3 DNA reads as TGTGCCAGCAGCGGTACAGGGGTGGGCGAGCAGTACTTC.